The next 30 T cell receptor beta chains were all read from a single sample in a study of blood T cell repertoires in COVID-19. This table comes from immunoSEQ multiplex PCR, and its TCRdb copy is limited to in-frame clones, with some not included. Here the sample spans about 300,000 clones, approximately 84% being singletons. Sequencing used peripheral blood. Source of these receptors: a human donor with COVID-19, enrolled during active disease. The donor label of this sample is uncertain.

To note about this clone: At one of its ends the junction is not consistent with the germline gene, which may arise from a read error. This rearrangement joins TRBV7-2 to TRBJ2-1; D uncertain. Germline V CDR1 and CDR2: SGHTA, FQGNSA. CDR3 size: 15 residues. CDR3 protein: CASSLPRRSNNEQFF. CDR3 in DNA: TGTGCCAGCAGCTTGCCGCGCCGCTCCAACAATGAGCAGTTCTTC. Combining the CDR3 with reference TRBV7-2 and TRBJ2-1 gives the whole variable domain GAGVSQSPSNKVTEKGKDVELRCDPISGHTALYWYRQSLGQGLEFLIYFQGNSAPDKSGLPSDRFSAERTGGSVSTLTIQRTQQEDSAVYLCASSLPRRSNNEQFFGPGTRLTVL.

The chain links TRBV5-1 to TRBJ2-3, with TRBD2 matching over 9 bases. The CDR3 has 16 amino acids. J lost 0 bases, V lost 0 bases, and 2 bases had no gene match. Germline CDR1 reads SGHRS; CDR2 reads YFSETQ. In DNA, the CDR3 is TGCGCCAGCAGCTTGGCCGGGACTAGCAGCACAGATACGCAGTATTTT. It yields the protein CASSLAGTSSTDTQYF.

This chain links TRBV30 with TRBJ2-1, with D maybe TRBD2 (5 bases). Trimming pared 4 bases from V and 7 bases from J, leaving 17 bases between. The germline gives CDR1 GTSNPN, CDR2 SVGIG (reference sequence). The CDR3 runs 14 residues. CDR3 sequence: CAWKAAAGRNEQFF. CDR3 nucleotide sequence: TGTGCCTGGAAGGCAGCGGCTGGTCGGAATGAGCAGTTCTTC.

The chain uses TRBV29-1 and TRBJ2-1; TRBD2 is a possible D gene (6 bases). Trimming removed 0 bases from V and 6 bases from J, with 12 bases in between. The germline V gene encodes CDR1 SQVTM and CDR2 ANQGSEA. This CDR3 contains 14 residues. The CDR3 coding sequence is TGCAGCGTTGAAGATAACGGGAGTCCCAATGAGCAGTTCTTC. Translated, it gives CSVEDNGSPNEQFF.

The chain uses TRBV2 and TRBJ2-7, with 8 bases that match TRBD2. This CDR3 has 15 residues. In germline, CDR1 is SNHLY, CDR2 FYNNEI. V was clipped by 8 bases and J by 0 bases; unmatched bases: 9. This CDR3 reads CASRGGLISSYEQYF. CDR3 nucleotide sequence: TGTGCCAGCCGGGGGGGGCTCATAAGCTCCTACGAGCAGTACTTC.

The rearrangement joins TRBV28 to TRBJ2-3; 9 nucleotides align to TRBD2. Losses at the gene ends were 8 bases for V and 4 bases for J; bases not matched to a gene: 19. In germline, CDR1 is MDHEN, CDR2 SYDVKM. The CDR3 extends over 18 amino acids. In DNA, the CDR3 is TGTGCCAGCGTACCCCTCCGCCGGGGTAGCGGGAGAGCAGATACGCAGTATTTT. Its translation is CASVPLRRGSGRADTQYF.

The chain has TRBV3-1 (or the pseudogene TRBV3-2) and TRBJ1-6; D possibly corresponds to TRBD1 (5 bases). The germline V gene encodes CDR1 LGHDT and CDR2 YNNKEL (reference sequence). This CDR3 spans 14 amino acids. V was shortened by 0 bases and J by 9 bases, with 9 bases between the two germline ends. The CDR3 sequence is CASSQDRVASPLHF. As DNA, the CDR3 is TGTGCCAGCAGCCAAGACAGGGTTGCTTCACCCCTCCACTTT.

The chain recombines TRBV21-1 with TRBJ2-7; the table's D gene call, TRBD2, was not cross checked with the DNA. TRBV21-1 is annotated as a pseudogene. The length of the CDR3 is 17 residues. The CDR3 reads CASSSRTAGEEGCGQYF. In nucleotides, the CDR3 is TGTGCCAGCAGCTCCCGAACGGCGGGAGAGGAGGGTTGTGGGCAGTACTTC.

Here the CDR3 reads CASSSGTSGRSTGELFF. DNA of the CDR3: TGTGCCAGTAGTTCCGGGACTAGCGGGAGGAGCACCGGGGAGCTGTTTTTT. The chain employs TRBV19 and TRBJ2-2; 15 bases are a match to TRBD2. Per the germline V gene, CDR1 is LNHDA and CDR2 is SQIVND (reference sequence). The CDR3 is made up of 17 amino acids. Germline trimming cut 5 bases from V and 4 bases from J; bases unmatched to any gene: 5.

In its sample, this clone was seen a few times. The genes are TRBV7-3 and TRBJ2-2; 10 positions match TRBD1. The germline V gene encodes CDR1 SGHTA and CDR2 FQGTGA. Trimming took 2 bases from V and 7 from J; bases not matched to a gene: 1. CDR3 length equals 14 residues. The CDR3 loop reads CASSLGTGVGELFF. The CDR3 nucleotides read TGTGCCAGCAGCTTAGGGACAGGGGTCGGGGAGCTGTTTTTT.

The CDR3 sequence: CASSPMEASSNQPQHF. As DNA, the CDR3 is TGTGCCAGCTCACCAATGGAGGCATCGAGCAATCAGCCCCAGCATTTT. The chain has TRBV18 and TRBJ1-5; D uncertain. The CDR3 consists of 16 residues. Germline lookup yields CDR1 KGHSH and CDR2 LQKENI. V was shortened by 2 bases and J by 1 base, with 12 bases between the two germline ends.

V gene TRBV15 combines with J gene TRBJ2-1; 8 nucleotides match TRBD2. This CDR3 comprises 15 residues. The germline CDR1 and CDR2 sequences are LNHNV and YYDKDF (reference sequence). The V segment lost 1 base and the J segment 5 bases; nucleotides outside the gene matches: 4. CDR3 sequence (DNA): TGTGCCACCAGCAGAGGGACTAGCAGGAACAATGAGCAGTTCTTC. It yields the protein CATSRGTSRNNEQFF.

This clone was counted between two and nine times. The chain joins TRBV7-2 to TRBJ2-2; TRBD2 might be the D (5 bases). V shed 5 bases and J shed 0 bases, with 10 bases lying between them. The CDR3 consists of 15 residues. Germline CDR1 SGHTA, CDR2 FQGNSA. The CDR3 sequence is CASSVDYANTGELFF. The CDR3 bases are TGTGCCAGCAGCGTAGACTATGCGAACACCGGGGAGCTGTTTTTT.

The chain carries TRBV3-1 (or the pseudogene TRBV3-2) and TRBJ2-7, with D possibly TRBD2 on 6 matching bases. Germline loops: CDR1 LGHDT, CDR2 YNNKEL (reference sequence). The CDR3 is made up of 14 amino acids. Trimming took 4 bases from V and 2 from J, leaving 12 bases between them. Here the CDR3 reads CASSPYGSTYEQYF. The DNA of the CDR3 is TGTGCCAGCAGCCCTTACGGGAGTACCTACGAGCAGTACTTC.

This chain connects TRBV9 to TRBJ2-1, with TRBD1 identical over 7 bases. Losses at the gene ends were 0 bases for V and 8 bases for J; bases not matched to a gene: 8. Per the germline V gene, CDR1 is SGDLS and CDR2 is YYNGEE. This CDR3 comprises 15 residues. The CDR3 loop is CASSVGHRGHDEQFF. In nucleotides, the CDR3 is TGTGCCAGCAGCGTAGGGCACAGGGGTCACGATGAGCAGTTCTTC. Complete variable domain (other parts from reference TRBV9 and TRBJ2-1): DSGVTQTPKHLITATGQRVTLRCSPRSGDLSVYWYQQSLDQGLQFLIQYYNGEERAKGNILERFSAQQFPDLHSELNLSSLELGDSALYFCASSVGHRGHDEQFFGPGTRLTVL.

This clone was recorded only once. This chain uses TRBV5-6 with TRBJ1-2; 7 nucleotides match TRBD1. Germline CDR1 is SGHDT and CDR2 is YYEEEE. The CDR3 extends over 17 amino acids. The V segment lost 4 bases and the J segment 2 bases; nucleotides outside the gene matches: 14. Here the CDR3 DNA reads TGTGCCAGCAGCATCCTCGATACAGGGGCCTTGAACTATGGCTACACCTTC. Its translation is CASSILDTGALNYGYTF.

This clone came up once. V usage is TRBV27 and J usage is TRBJ2-7; 15 nucleotides match TRBD2. Trimming at V came to 6 bases and at J to 3 bases, leaving 3 bases not matched to a gene. The CDR3 sequence is 15 residues long. Germline V lookup: CDR1 MNHEY, CDR2 SMNVEV (reference sequence). The CDR3 spells CASRGLAGGNYEQYF. Here the CDR3 DNA reads TGTGCCAGCAGGGGACTAGCGGGAGGAAACTACGAGCAGTACTTC.

The chain joins TRBV4-3 to TRBJ1-2; D gene uncertain. The CDR3 covers 16 residues. Trimming shortened V by 4 bases and J by 5 bases, and 20 bases separated the two germline ends. In germline, CDR1 is LGHNA, CDR2 YSLEER. The CDR3 reads CASSPSQRMRTYGYTF. The CDR3 coding sequence is TGCGCCAGCAGCCCCTCCCAAAGGATGAGGACTTATGGCTACACCTTC.

In its sample, this clone was seen a few times. The chain joins TRBV5-1 to TRBJ1-5; the D gene is possibly TRBD1 (5 bases). Trimming pared 0 bases from V and 5 bases from J, leaving 12 bases between. CDR1 is SGHRS and CDR2 is YFSETQ in the germline V gene. This CDR3 is built from 15 residues. In DNA, the CDR3 is TGCGCCAGCAGCTTGGGGACAAGGGAAGATCAGCCCCAGCATTTT. Protein product: CASSLGTREDQPQHF.

This chain connects TRBV18 to TRBJ1-2; no definite D call. The germline gives CDR1 KGHSH, CDR2 LQKENI. Between the trimmed V and J ends, which lost 4 bases and 4 bases, there was a span of 10 bases. The CDR3 length is 13 residues. CDR3 in DNA: TGTGCCAGCTCACAGGGAGATGGCTATGGCTACACCTTC. Residues: CASSQGDGYGYTF.

The V gene is TRBV27, the J gene TRBJ1-2, with 7 positions matching TRBD1. This CDR3 spans 15 amino acids. Germline assignment: CDR1 MNHEY and CDR2 SMNVEV (reference sequence). After removal of 1 base from V and 2 bases from J, the junction contained 4 bases not matched to a gene. CDR3 in DNA: TGTGCCAGCAGTTTATGGGGCAGGGGGAACTATGGCTACACCTTC. Translation: CASSLWGRGNYGYTF.

The V and J genes are TRBV14 and TRBJ2-7; 11 nucleotides match TRBD2. Germline assignment: CDR1 SGHDN and CDR2 FVKESK. CDR3 size: 14 residues. With V trimmed by 5 bases and J by 3 bases, 3 bases remained unmatched. The CDR3 sequence is CASSYTSGGYEQYF. As DNA, the CDR3 is TGTGCCAGCAGCTACACTAGCGGGGGCTACGAGCAGTACTTC.

This clone was seen just once. The rearrangement links TRBV13 to TRBJ2-1, with 13 bases matching TRBD2. This CDR3 has 17 residues. Per germline, CDR1 PRHDT and CDR2 FYEKMQ (reference sequence). Trimming at V came to 5 bases and at J to 6 bases, leaving 10 bases not matched to a gene. The CDR3 spells CASSPGRTSGRPNEQFF. The CDR3, as DNA: TGTGCCAGCAGCCCCGGGAGGACTAGCGGGAGACCCAATGAGCAGTTCTTC.

This chain uses TRBV11-2 with TRBJ2-5; possibly TRBD2 for D (5 bases). CDR3 length: 16 amino acids. V dropped 0 bases and J dropped 2 bases, with 13 bases sitting between them. The germline V gene encodes CDR1 SGHAT and CDR2 FQNNGV. This CDR3 is CASSLDPGKGQETQYF. CDR3 DNA: TGTGCCAGCAGCTTAGATCCGGGAAAGGGACAAGAGACCCAGTACTTC.

This sequence joins TRBV19 and TRBJ1-2, with a weak D call TRBD1 (6 bases). Trimming removed 4 bases from V and 4 bases from J, with 13 bases in between. Germline CDR1 reads LNHDA; CDR2 reads SQIVND (reference sequence). This CDR3 has 14 amino acids. CDR3 sequence (DNA): TGTGCCAGTAGTAGAGAGACAGGCTTCTATGGCTACACCTTC. This translates into CASSRETGFYGYTF.

The chain joins TRBV19 to TRBJ2-1; no definite D call. The germline CDR1 and CDR2 sequences are LNHDA and SQIVND (reference sequence). V lost 0 bases and J 4 bases, leaving 10 bases between the germline ends. This CDR3 region has 15 residues. In nucleotides, the CDR3 is TGTGCCAGTAGTATAGATCCGGGTCCTTACAATGAGCAGTTCTTC. Its translation: CASSIDPGPYNEQFF.

Regarding this clone: This CDR3 is also generated by other DNA sequences in the sample. This chain links TRBV5-1 with TRBJ2-1; no definite D call. The germline V gene encodes CDR1 SGHRS and CDR2 YFSETQ. With 3 bases removed from V and 3 bases from J, the gap between germline ends came to 7 bases. This CDR3 spans 13 amino acids. CDR3: CASSSPGYNEQFF. Here the CDR3 DNA reads TGCGCCAGCAGCTCACCGGGCTACAATGAGCAGTTCTTC.

This chain connects TRBV4-3 to TRBJ2-1; TRBD2 matches 7 bases. In germline, CDR1 is LGHNA, CDR2 YSLEER. The ends lost 1 base at V and 6 bases at J; junction bases unmatched: 9. The CDR3 loop spans 16 amino acids. The CDR3 protein is CASSQVSSGLGNEQFF. CDR3 coding DNA: TGCGCCAGCAGCCAAGTATCTAGCGGCTTAGGCAATGAGCAGTTCTTC.

This chain uses TRBV28 with TRBJ1-2; D not certain. The CDR3 contains 15 residues. The germline V and J ends were trimmed by 6 bases and 4 bases, with 18 bases remaining between them. CDR1 is MDHEN and CDR2 is SYDVKM in the germline V gene. In nucleotides, the CDR3 is TGTGCCAGCAGCCCTGGCGTAGATCGGGGCTATGGCTACACCTTC. Translation: CASSPGVDRGYGYTF.

This rearrangement joins TRBV18 to TRBJ2-1, with unresolved D. CDR3 length: 17 residues. Germline V gene sequence: CDR1 KGHSH, CDR2 LQKENI. V was trimmed by 4 bases and J by 0 bases, leaving 16 bases between them. The chain's CDR3 is CASSLQALLSSYNEQFF. The CDR3 bases are TGTGCCAGCTCACTTCAGGCCCTCCTGAGCTCCTACAATGAGCAGTTCTTC.